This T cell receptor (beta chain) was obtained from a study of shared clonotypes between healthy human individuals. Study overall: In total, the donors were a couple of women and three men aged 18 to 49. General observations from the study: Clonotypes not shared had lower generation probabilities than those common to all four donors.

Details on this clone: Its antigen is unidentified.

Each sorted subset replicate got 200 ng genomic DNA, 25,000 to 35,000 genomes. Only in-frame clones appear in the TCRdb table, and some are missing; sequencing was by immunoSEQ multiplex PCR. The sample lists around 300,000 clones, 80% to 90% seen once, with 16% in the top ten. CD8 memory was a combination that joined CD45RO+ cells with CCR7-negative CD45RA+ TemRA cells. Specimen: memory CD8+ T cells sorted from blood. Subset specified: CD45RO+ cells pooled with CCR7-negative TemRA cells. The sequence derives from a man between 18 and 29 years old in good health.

The CDR3 here is CASRSDDSNTGELFF. For the CDR3, the DNA is TGTGCCAGCAGATCGGACGACTCGAACACCGGGGAGCTGTTTTTT. The chain couples TRBV12-1 to TRBJ2-2. TRBV12-1 is listed as a pseudogene. The CDR3 extends over 15 amino acids.